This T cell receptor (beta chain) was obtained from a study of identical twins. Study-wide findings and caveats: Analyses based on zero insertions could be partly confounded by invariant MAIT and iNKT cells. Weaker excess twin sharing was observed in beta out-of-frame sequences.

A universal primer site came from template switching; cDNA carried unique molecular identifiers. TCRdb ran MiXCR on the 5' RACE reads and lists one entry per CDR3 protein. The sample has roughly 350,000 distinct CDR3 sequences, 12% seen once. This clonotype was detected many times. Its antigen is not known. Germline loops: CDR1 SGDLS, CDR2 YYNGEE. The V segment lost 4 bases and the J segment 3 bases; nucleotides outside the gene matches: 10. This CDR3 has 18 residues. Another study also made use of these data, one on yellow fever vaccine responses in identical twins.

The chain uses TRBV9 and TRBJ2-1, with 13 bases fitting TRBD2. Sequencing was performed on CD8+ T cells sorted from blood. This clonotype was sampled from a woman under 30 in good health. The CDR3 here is CASSKLAGGPPDYNEQFF. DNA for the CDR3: TGTGCCAGCAGCAAACTAGCGGGAGGGCCCCCTGACTACAATGAGCAGTTCTTC.